A single sample gave rise to the 17 T cell receptor beta chains below, sequenced in a study of CD8 T cells in ankylosing spondylitis. Study results and limitations: Seemingly distinctive of ankylosing spondylitis blood was a TCR beta motif formed by eight highly homologous variants.

Their cognate antigens are unknown. TCRdb analysed the 5' RACE reads with MiXCR anew, one entry per CDR3 protein. This repertoire shows fewer than 550,000 distinct CDR3 sequences, about 5% found once; its top ten account for roughly 3.3%. Sequencing was done on a sample of blood, either unsorted or a sorted T cell fraction (not recorded which). All receptors derive from a male donor with ankylosing spondylitis.

This clonotype was counted many times. The V call is TRBV20-1, the J call TRBJ2-5; 11 bases line up with TRBD2. CDR1 DFQATT and CDR2 SNEGSKA come from the germline V gene (reference sequence). Trimming at V came to 7 bases and at J to 2 bases, leaving 9 bases not matched to a gene. This CDR3 is 15 amino acids long. CDR3 in DNA: TGCAGTGTGTCTAGCGGGGGGCGTATTCAAGAGACCCAGTACTTC. Translating it yields CSVSSGGRIQETQYF.

Ten or more counts support this clonotype. The gene calls are TRBV7-2 and TRBJ1-4; possible D gene TRBD1, 5 bases. The V gene's germline CDR1 is SGHTA and CDR2 FQGNSA. CDR3 length: 13 residues. Trimming shortened V by 3 bases and J by 9 bases, and 11 bases separated the two germline ends. The CDR3 nucleotides read TGTGCCAGCAGCTTGGGGGGTGGACAAAAACTGTTTTTT. Translating it yields CASSLGGGQKLFF. Based on the CDR3 plus reference TRBV7-2 and TRBJ1-4, the full variable domain is GAGVSQSPSNKVTEKGKDVELRCDPISGHTALYWYRQSLGQGLEFLIYFQGNSAPDKSGLPSDRFSAERTGGSVSTLTIQRTQQEDSAVYLCASSLGGGQKLFFGSGTQLSVL.

This rearrangement joins TRBV5-1 to TRBJ2-1; TRBD1 aligns across 8 bases. The length of the CDR3 is 15 residues. V lost 0 bases, J lost 4 bases, and 3 bases stayed unmatched. Germline lookup yields CDR1 SGHRS and CDR2 YFSETQ. CDR3: CASSLDTGGYNEQFF. The CDR3 bases are TGCGCCAGCAGCTTGGATACAGGGGGGTACAATGAGCAGTTCTTC. Using reference TRBV5-1 and TRBJ2-1 for the parts outside the CDR3, the full variable domain is KAGVTQTPRYLIKTRGQQVTLSCSPISGHRSVSWYQQTPGQGLQFLFEYFSETQRNKGNFPGRFSGRQFSNSRSEMNVSTLELGDSALYLCASSLDTGGYNEQFFGPGTRLTVL.

In its sample, this clonotype was seen a few times. The chain joins TRBV10-1 to TRBJ2-7, with 8 bases identical to TRBD2. Germline values: CDR1 WNHNN, CDR2 SYGVQD (reference sequence). The CDR3 sequence is 17 residues long. The junction had 12 bases not matched to a gene; V was cut back by 2 bases and J by 3 bases. The CDR3 reads CASSERGRGLVDYEQYF. The CDR3 DNA reads as TGCGCCAGCAGTGAGAGAGGCAGGGGACTAGTGGACTACGAGCAGTACTTC.

This clonotype was observed many times. This chain connects TRBV5-6 to TRBJ2-4; 12 positions match TRBD2. Germline-derived CDR1 and CDR2 are SGHDT and YYEEEE. The CDR3 length is 20 residues. With V trimmed by 4 bases and J by 0 bases, 14 bases remained unmatched. In nucleotides, the CDR3 is TGTGCCAGCAGCACCGGGCCTCTGGGACTAGCGGGTTCAGCCAAAAACATTCAGTACTTC. Protein product: CASSTGPLGLAGSAKNIQYF.

Concerning this clonotype itself: This may come from a read error, since a much larger clone is one base off. V usage is TRBV9 and J usage is TRBJ1-5; D is possibly TRBD1 (6 bases). This CDR3 comprises 13 residues. Germline CDR1 and CDR2: SGDLS and YYNGEE. CDR3 sequence: CVSSVGGNQPQHF. The CDR3 DNA reads as TGTGTCAGCAGCGTAGGGGGGAATCAGCCCCAGCATTTT.

This clonotype came up many times. The chain couples TRBV6-1 to TRBJ2-3, with 7 bases fitting TRBD1. This CDR3 has 16 amino acids. The ends lost 4 bases at V and 5 bases at J; junction bases unmatched: 12. The germline CDR1 and CDR2 sequences are MNHNS and SASEGT. This CDR3 reads CASSGSRDSPRDTQYF. In nucleotides, the CDR3 is TGTGCCAGCAGTGGATCCCGGGACAGTCCTCGAGATACGCAGTATTTT.

This clonotype was seen only a few times. J is TRBJ2-1 and V is TRBV20-1; TRBD2 aligns across 7 bases. CDR1 DFQATT and CDR2 SNEGSKA come from the germline V gene (reference sequence). This CDR3 comprises 16 residues. With V trimmed by 5 bases and J by 6 bases, 16 bases remained unmatched. The CDR3 protein is CSALPIRRTRFNEQFF. In DNA, the CDR3 is TGCAGTGCTCTACCCATACGAAGGACTAGGTTCAATGAGCAGTTCTTC.

This clonotype appeared many times. This rearrangement joins TRBV20-1 to TRBJ2-1, with 8 bases fitting TRBD2. The CDR3 has 15 amino acids. In germline, CDR1 is DFQATT, CDR2 SNEGSKA (reference sequence). Trimming removed 0 bases from V and 5 bases from J; junction bases left unmatched: 6. The CDR3 loop reads CSARDPLAGHNEQFF. CDR3 coding DNA: TGCAGTGCTAGAGATCCTCTAGCGGGTCACAATGAGCAGTTCTTC.

This clonotype was observed many times. This chain links TRBV20-1 with TRBJ1-1; D gene unclear. The CDR3 sequence is 14 residues long. Germline V gene data show CDR1 as DFQATT and CDR2 as SNEGSKA (reference sequence). The V end lost 0 bases, the J end lost 4 bases, and 12 bases lay between the germline ends. CDR3 residues: CSARDSRGTTEAFF. The CDR3 region has the DNA TGCAGTGCTAGAGATTCTCGGGGTACCACTGAAGCTTTCTTT.

This clonotype was counted ten times or more. V is TRBV29-1 and J is TRBJ2-5; TRBD1 matches at 8 bases. This CDR3 is 13 amino acids long. The trim removed 1 base at V and 6 bases at J, leaving 4 bases unmatched. Germline V gene data show CDR1 as SQVTM and CDR2 as ANQGSEA. The chain's CDR3 is CSVEAGGSQTQYF. The CDR3 DNA follows: TGCAGCGTTGAAGCAGGGGGCAGCCAGACCCAGTACTTC. Variable domain in full (rest from reference TRBV29-1 and TRBJ2-5): SAVISQKPSRDICQRGTSLTIQCQVDSQVTMMFWYRQQPGQSLTLIATANQGSEATYESGFVIDKFPISRPNLTFSTLTVSNMSPEDSSIYLCSVEAGGSQTQYFGPGTRLLVL.

The sample holds many counts of this clonotype. The CDR3 loop is CASSLSDLLSYEQYF. The CDR3 region has the DNA TGCGCCAGCAGCCTATCGGACTTACTATCCTACGAGCAGTACTTC. The J gene is TRBJ2-7, the V gene TRBV5-1, with D perhaps TRBD2 (5 bases). V was clipped by 4 bases and J by 1 base, with 15 bases between them. Germline CDR1 SGHRS, CDR2 YFSETQ. This CDR3 is built from 15 residues.

A note on this clonotype: A much larger clone lies a single base off, so this may be a read error. The V and J genes are TRBV20-1 and TRBJ1-2; D remains unclear. This CDR3 is 12 amino acids long. The ends were cut back, 5 bases at V and 6 bases at J, with 13 bases in the middle. The V gene's germline CDR1 is DFQATT and CDR2 SNEGSKA (reference sequence). The CDR3 region is CSAEVGSDGYTF. The CDR3 nucleotides are TGCAGTGCTGAAGTAGGGAGCGATGGCTACACCTTC.

This clonotype was detected many times. The chain joins TRBV2 to TRBJ2-7, with 7 bases fitting TRBD2. Germline V CDR1 and CDR2: SNHLY, FYNNEI. The CDR3 extends over 17 amino acids. Trimming cost V 7 bases and J 0 bases; bases outside gene matches: 15. In nucleotides, the CDR3 is TGTGCCAGCAACCCCCTCGGAGTAGGCGGGAGCTCCTACGAGCAGTACTTC. Its translation: CASNPLGVGGSSYEQYF.

This clonotype came up many times. The rearrangement joins TRBV6-5 to TRBJ2-3; either TRBD1 or TRBD2 may supply D (5 bases each). V lost 2 bases and J 8 bases, leaving 11 bases between the germline ends. CDR1 MNHEY and CDR2 SVGAGI come from the germline V gene. The CDR3 loop spans 13 amino acids. The CDR3 reads CASSYAGRGTQYF. DNA of the CDR3: TGTGCCAGCAGTTACGCAGGGAGAGGTACGCAGTATTTT.

This clonotype has at least ten counts. The V call is TRBV24-1, the J call TRBJ2-1, with 10 bases identical to TRBD2. Per germline, CDR1 KGHDR and CDR2 SFDVKD. The CDR3 contains 17 residues. V shed 4 bases, J shed 4 bases, and the junction held 9 bases outside the gene matches. The CDR3 region has the DNA TGTGCCACCAGTGACACGAAACTAGCGGGAAATTACAATGAGCAGTTCTTC. Amino acids: CATSDTKLAGNYNEQFF.

This clonotype was found many times. V usage is TRBV7-8 and J usage is TRBJ1-3; D call uncertain. Per germline, CDR1 SGHVS and CDR2 FQNEAQ. Trimming removed 4 bases at V and 4 bases at J, with 5 bases between. This CDR3 is built from 12 residues. This chain's CDR3 is CASSSRGNTIYF. As DNA, the CDR3 is TGTGCCAGCAGCTCCCGGGGAAACACCATATATTTT.